The 18 T cell receptor beta chains below all came from one sample that was sequenced in a study of Tregs in tolerant kidney transplant recipients. The protocol was immunoSEQ multiplex PCR, while the TCRdb copy is restricted to in-frame clones and leaves out a portion. The data show tens of thousands of clones, 80% to 95% seen once. Recipients received nonmyeloablative bone marrow transplants from related graft donors, with transient mixed chimerism. The input for sequencing was CD4+ T cells from blood (PBMCs), taken 12 months after the transplant. The receptor set was obtained from a human patient who received a combined kidney and bone marrow transplant. Part of the T cell pool may stem from the graft donor.

In nucleotides, the CDR3 is TGTGCCAGCAGCTTAGGGGCAGTTAGAGGCTACACCTTC. Translated: CASSLGAVRGYTF. The rearrangement joins TRBV7-2 to TRBJ1-2, with unresolved D. The CDR3 runs to 13 residues. Trimming removed 1 base at V and 8 bases at J, with 11 bases between. Germline assignment: CDR1 SGHTA and CDR2 FQGNSA.

This chain uses TRBV5-1 with TRBJ2-1; TRBD1 agrees at 8 bases. V lost 2 bases to trimming and J lost 5 bases; unmatched junction nucleotides: 21. CDR1 is SGHRS and CDR2 is YFSETQ in the germline V gene. The CDR3 runs 20 residues. CDR3 residues: CASSFDSSPHRDRRNNEQFF. The CDR3 nucleotides read TGCGCCAGCAGCTTCGATTCCTCCCCACACCGGGACAGGAGGAACAATGAGCAGTTCTTC.

The rearrangement joins TRBV2 to TRBJ2-1; 15 bases map to TRBD2. V dropped 6 bases and J dropped 15; count of bases not matched to a gene: 3. This CDR3 spans 12 amino acids. Germline V gene lookup returns CDR1 SNHLY and CDR2 FYNNEI. The CDR3 protein is CASSGTSGRWFF. CDR3 DNA: TGTGCCAGCAGCGGGACTAGCGGGAGGTGGTTCTTC.

The chain recombines TRBV28 with TRBJ1-5; 8 positions match TRBD1. V gave up 2 bases and J gave up 1 base; unmatched junction bases: 13. The CDR3 covers 19 residues. In germline, CDR1 is MDHEN, CDR2 SYDVKM. The CDR3 DNA sequence: TGTGCCAGCAGTTTAGCTCTCAGGGGGCCCGAAGAGAGCAATCAGCCCCAGCATTTT. It translates to CASSLALRGPEESNQPQHF.

This rearrangement joins TRBV4-3 to TRBJ2-1, with TRBD2 identical over 11 bases. CDR3 length equals 15 residues. V gave up 1 base and J gave up 4 bases; unmatched junction bases: 0. Germline loops: CDR1 LGHNA, CDR2 YSLEER. The CDR3 coding sequence is TGCGCCAGCAGCCAAGTAGCGGGAGGGTACAATGAGCAGTTCTTC. Its translation: CASSQVAGGYNEQFF.

The V gene is TRBV2, the J gene TRBJ1-2, with 8 bases aligning to TRBD1. The V segment lost 7 bases and the J segment 4 bases; nucleotides outside the gene matches: 8. Germline values: CDR1 SNHLY, CDR2 FYNNEI. CDR3 length: 14 amino acids. CDR3: CASTGGGGSYGYTF. The CDR3 bases are TGTGCCAGCACAGGGGGCGGTGGGAGCTATGGCTACACCTTC.

The chain combines TRBV11-1 with TRBJ2-1; 7 bases are shared with TRBD1. The trim removed 5 bases at V and 0 bases at J, leaving 7 bases unmatched. The CDR3 length is 16 residues. The germline gives CDR1 SGHAT, CDR2 FQDESV (reference sequence). This CDR3 is CASSPDTGDSYNEQFF. CDR3 in DNA: TGTGCCAGCAGCCCCGACACAGGGGACTCCTACAATGAGCAGTTCTTC. The entire variable domain, with the rest obtained from reference TRBV11-1 and TRBJ2-1, is as follows: EAEVAQSPRYKITEKSQAVAFWCDPISGHATLYWYRQILGQGPELLVQFQDESVVDDSQLPKDRFSAERLKGVDSTLKIQPAELGDSAMYLCASSPDTGDSYNEQFFGPGTRLTVL.

The chain employs TRBV12-5 and TRBJ1-1; D possibly corresponds to TRBD1 (5 bases). Looked up from germline, CDR1 is LGHNT and CDR2 is FRNRAP. The V gene lost 6 bases and the J gene lost 1 base, with 9 bases spanning the gap. The CDR3 totals 13 residues. CDR3 sequence: CASGLGQNTEAFF. CDR3 DNA: TGTGCTAGTGGCCTCGGACAGAACACTGAAGCTTTCTTT.

This clone appeared a single time. The chain has TRBV6-4 and TRBJ2-1, with 9 bases matching TRBD2. The germline CDR1 and CDR2 sequences are MRHNA and SNTAGT. With V trimmed by 2 bases and J by 4 bases, 3 bases remained unmatched. CDR3 length: 15 amino acids. DNA for the CDR3: TGTGCCAGCAGTGACCGGCTAGCGGGGTACAATGAGCAGTTCTTC. It encodes CASSDRLAGYNEQFF.

This chain connects TRBV7-6 to TRBJ2-7; 7 bases map to TRBD2. V trimming: 4 bases; J trimming: 1 base; junction bases outside the gene matches: 4. Per the germline V gene, CDR1 is SGHVS and CDR2 is FNYEAQ. The CDR3 covers 14 residues. The CDR3 spells CASSWVAGSYEQYF. The CDR3 DNA reads as TGTGCCAGCAGCTGGGTAGCGGGTTCCTACGAGCAGTACTTC.

J is TRBJ1-2 and V is TRBV6-6; the D gene is possibly TRBD1 (6 bases). V was clipped by 5 bases and J by 8 bases, with 18 bases between them. The CDR3 loop spans 14 amino acids. The V gene's germline CDR1 is MNHNY and CDR2 SVGAGI (reference sequence). CDR3 bases: TGTGCCAGCAGTAACAGGGAGTCGTCGATAGGCTACACCTTC. This gives the protein CASSNRESSIGYTF.

The chain joins TRBV11-2 to TRBJ2-7, with D perhaps matching TRBD2 (5 bases). Trimming cost V 4 bases and J 7 bases, with 14 bases left between them. Germline V gives CDR1 SGHAT, CDR2 FQNNGV. The CDR3 covers 13 residues. The CDR3: CASSSTGKREQYF. Written as DNA, the CDR3 is TGTGCCAGCAGCTCAACCGGGAAAAGGGAGCAGTACTTC.

The chain carries TRBV18 and TRBJ2-7, with TRBD2 matching 10 bases. V trimming: 2 bases; J trimming: 4 bases; junction bases outside the gene matches: 5. Germline V gene sequence: CDR1 KGHSH, CDR2 LQKENI. The CDR3 consists of 15 residues. The CDR3 DNA follows: TGTGCCAGCTCACCAAGGACTAGCGGAGCTTACGAGCAGTACTTC. It yields the protein CASSPRTSGAYEQYF.

J is TRBJ2-1 and V is TRBV19; possible D gene TRBD2, 6 bases. V lost 5 bases and J lost 1, with 12 bases in between. Germline loops: CDR1 LNHDA, CDR2 SQIVND (reference sequence). This CDR3 is 15 amino acids long. As DNA, the CDR3 is TGTGCCAGTAGTCTCACCGGGACTTCCTACAATGAGCAGTTCTTC. It codes for CASSLTGTSYNEQFF.

The chain recombines TRBV5-1 with TRBJ2-2; 7 bases fit TRBD2. CDR1 and CDR2 (germline): SGHRS, YFSETQ. V shed 2 bases, J shed 4 bases, and the junction held 8 bases outside the gene matches. This CDR3 region has 16 residues. The CDR3 DNA reads TGCGCCAGCAGCTTTACGGGAGGAGCGGCCACCGGGGAGCTGTTTTTT. Translated: CASSFTGGAATGELFF. The complete variable domain, with remaining parts taken from reference TRBV5-1 and TRBJ2-2, reads KAGVTQTPRYLIKTRGQQVTLSCSPISGHRSVSWYQQTPGQGLQFLFEYFSETQRNKGNFPGRFSGRQFSNSRSEMNVSTLELGDSALYLCASSFTGGAATGELFFGEGSRLTVL.

V and J are TRBV5-1 and TRBJ1-1; no firm D call. Trimming pared 2 bases from V and 1 base from J, leaving 6 bases between. Germline CDR1 is SGHRS and CDR2 is YFSETQ. This CDR3 is built from 13 residues. The CDR3 coding sequence is TGCGCCAGCAGCTTAGAGGGGAACACTGAAGCTTTCTTT. As protein: CASSLEGNTEAFF.

V is TRBV6-1 and J is TRBJ2-2; a weak D match, TRBD2 (5 bases). Per germline, CDR1 MNHNS and CDR2 SASEGT. The CDR3 spans 15 residues. Trimming left V 9 bases short and J 4 bases short, with 18 bases between. CDR3 bases: TGTGCCAGTTCTGTGGAGGAAGTAAGCACCGGGGAGCTGTTTTTT. Residues: CASSVEEVSTGELFF.

V and J are TRBV4-2 and TRBJ2-1; possible D gene TRBD2, 6 bases. The CDR3 spans 14 residues. The V end lost 1 base, the J end lost 8 bases, and 12 bases lay between the germline ends. CDR1 and CDR2 (germline): LGHNA, YNFKEQ. Written as DNA, the CDR3 is TGTGCCAGCAGCCAAGGGAGGGGATACCATGAGCAGTTCTTC. It specifies CASSQGRGYHEQFF.